The sequence of this TCR beta chain was determined in a study of blood T cell repertoires in COVID-19. Across the study: COVID-19 samples from acute and convalescent phases originated in the United States, Italy and Spain.

CDR3 size: 11 residues. V gave up 6 bases and J gave up 0 bases, with 6 bases separating them. Germline CDR1 SQVTM, CDR2 ANQGSEA. Assay used: immunoSEQ multiplex PCR; TCRdb lists only in-frame clones, some missing. The sample yields 80,000 or so clones, about 85% seen once. The origin of this receptor is a man in his fifties or sixties with COVID-19, enrolled during active disease. The chain couples TRBV29-1 to TRBJ2-7, with D hard to call. Sequenced material: peripheral blood. The CDR3 coding sequence is TGCAGCGTACTGAGCTCCTACGAGCAGTACTTC. As protein: CSVLSSYEQYF.